The 24 T cell receptor beta chains given below trace back to one sample, sequenced in a study of T-cell memory formation after mild COVID-19. MiXCR, applied by TCRdb to the 5' RACE reads, yields one record per CDR3 protein. This sample has about 160,000 distinct CDR3 sequences, with 31% found just once. What was sequenced was PBMCs or a T cell subset sorted from them (not recorded which). The source of these receptors is an adult woman who had mild COVID-19 (a few samples of this study predate the infection). Cell type and time point are not known.

V gene TRBV7-2 combines with J gene TRBJ1-1; D may be TRBD1 (5 bases). The CDR3 consists of 15 residues. V was shortened by 3 bases and J by 4 bases, with 15 bases between the two germline ends. The V gene's germline CDR1 is SGHTA and CDR2 FQGNSA. CDR3 sequence (DNA): TGTGCCAGCAGCTTCGATGGCCGGGGGAGCACTGAAGCTTTCTTT. Amino acids: CASSFDGRGSTEAFF. Based on the CDR3 plus reference TRBV7-2 and TRBJ1-1, the full variable domain is GAGVSQSPSNKVTEKGKDVELRCDPISGHTALYWYRQSLGQGLEFLIYFQGNSAPDKSGLPSDRFSAERTGGSVSTLTIQRTQQEDSAVYLCASSFDGRGSTEAFFGQGTRLTVV.

V is TRBV29-1 and J is TRBJ1-3, with 8 bases matching TRBD1. This CDR3 is built from 14 residues. Germline-derived CDR1 and CDR2 are SQVTM and ANQGSEA. The V segment lost 2 bases and the J segment 1 base; nucleotides outside the gene matches: 1. The CDR3 nucleotides read TGCAGCGTTGAAAACAGGGGGTCTGGAAACACCATATATTTT. It translates to CSVENRGSGNTIYF.

This clonotype was found a few times. The chain employs TRBV10-3 and TRBJ1-5; D uncertain. Trimming shortened V by 0 bases and J by 4 bases, and 13 bases separated the two germline ends. CDR1 ENHRY and CDR2 SYGVKD come from the germline V gene. The CDR3 runs to 16 residues. The chain's CDR3 is CAISESTQAANQPQHF. DNA for the CDR3: TGTGCCATCAGTGAGTCGACCCAGGCAGCTAATCAGCCCCAGCATTTT.

The table lists this clonotype with a few counts. The rearrangement joins TRBV20-1 to TRBJ1-2; possible D gene TRBD1, 5 bases. Trimming shortened V by 3 bases and J by 7 bases, and 15 bases separated the two germline ends. This CDR3 comprises 13 residues. Looked up from germline, CDR1 is DFQATT and CDR2 is SNEGSKA (reference sequence). DNA of the CDR3: TGCAGTGCTAGGGGGGACGGTGTCGGTGGCTACACCTTC. Amino acid sequence: CSARGDGVGGYTF.

The chain uses TRBV7-6 and TRBJ2-5; 8 nucleotides align to TRBD2. After removal of 1 base from V and 5 bases from J, the junction contained 6 bases not matched to a gene. CDR1 is SGHVS, CDR2 FNYEAQ, per germline. The CDR3 is 15 amino acids. This CDR3 reads CASSLGRGGLETQYF. The CDR3, as DNA: TGTGCCAGCAGCTTAGGCCGGGGGGGGCTCGAGACCCAGTACTTC.

V gene TRBV20-1 combines with J gene TRBJ2-1; weak D call: TRBD1 (6 bases). The CDR3 extends over 15 amino acids. Trimming shortened V by 5 bases and J by 4 bases, and 18 bases separated the two germline ends. The germline CDR1 and CDR2 sequences are DFQATT and SNEGSKA (reference sequence). The CDR3 loop is CSARPLSGQYNEQFF. CDR3 in DNA: TGCAGTGCTCGACCACTGAGTGGACAGTACAATGAGCAGTTCTTC.

The chain is built from TRBV30 and TRBJ2-6; 7 nucleotides agree with TRBD1. Germline-derived CDR1 and CDR2 are GTSNPN and SVGIG (reference sequence). Trimming removed 7 bases from V and 4 bases from J; junction bases left unmatched: 10. This CDR3 spans 15 amino acids. This chain's CDR3 is CASDKGAYGANVLTF. The CDR3 DNA reads TGTGCCTCCGACAAGGGGGCATACGGGGCCAACGTCCTGACTTTC.

This rearrangement joins TRBV21-1 to TRBJ2-5. TRBV21-1 corresponds to a pseudogene. The CDR3 sequence is 12 residues long. This CDR3 is CASSKLNETQYF. CDR3 DNA sequence: TGTGCCAGCAGCAAACTAAACGAGACCCAGTACTTC.

The rearrangement joins TRBV6-2 or TRBV6-3 to TRBJ1-2; D unclear. The CDR3 has 12 residues. CDR1 MNHEY and CDR2 SVGEGT come from the germline V gene. Trimming pared 10 bases from V and 8 bases from J, leaving 17 bases between. The CDR3 spells CATHGRKKGYTF. CDR3 DNA sequence: TGTGCCACCCACGGACGCAAGAAGGGCTACACCTTC.

V is TRBV9 and J is TRBJ2-4, with 10 bases identical to TRBD1. J gave up 5 bases and V 0 bases, and 2 bases lay outside the gene matches. Germline values: CDR1 SGDLS, CDR2 YYNGEE. The CDR3 covers 15 residues. The CDR3: CASSVDGQGENIQYF. CDR3 bases: TGTGCCAGCAGCGTAGACGGACAGGGGGAAAACATTCAGTACTTC. The variable domain in full, completed from reference TRBV9 and TRBJ2-4, reads DSGVTQTPKHLITATGQRVTLRCSPRSGDLSVYWYQQSLDQGLQFLIQYYNGEERAKGNILERFSAQQFPDLHSELNLSSLELGDSALYFCASSVDGQGENIQYFGAGTRLSVL.

The chain's CDR3 is CSARWDRGGTQYF. DNA for the CDR3: TGCAGTGCTAGGTGGGACAGGGGAGGGACCCAGTACTTC. J is TRBJ2-5 and V is TRBV20-1; 10 bases line up with TRBD1. Looked up from germline, CDR1 is DFQATT and CDR2 is SNEGSKA (reference sequence). This CDR3 has 13 residues. Trimming took 3 bases from V and 7 from J; bases not matched to a gene: 5.

This clonotype was detected ten times or more. The chain uses TRBV20-1 and TRBJ2-1, with 9 positions matching TRBD2. Germline V CDR1 and CDR2: DFQATT, SNEGSKA (reference sequence). The CDR3 spans 14 residues. Trimming took 3 bases from V and 3 from J; bases not matched to a gene: 3. The CDR3 region is CSARTSGDYNEQFF. DNA for the CDR3: TGCAGTGCTAGGACTAGCGGAGACTACAATGAGCAGTTCTTC.

The CDR3 nucleotides are TGCAGTGCTAGAGCCGCGGGGGTCCGCAACTACGAGCAGTACTTC. Its protein product is CSARAAGVRNYEQYF. V is TRBV20-1 and J is TRBJ2-7, with 7 nucleotides matching TRBD2. Germline V CDR1 and CDR2: DFQATT, SNEGSKA (reference sequence). V lost 1 base, J lost 3 bases, and 9 bases stayed unmatched. The CDR3 spans 15 residues.

The genes are TRBV7-9 and TRBJ2-3; 7 nucleotides match TRBD1. Germline V gene data show CDR1 as SEHNR and CDR2 as FQNEAQ (reference sequence). J lost 4 bases, V lost 7 bases, and 17 bases had no gene match. This CDR3 has 17 amino acids. CDR3: CASILPRGRGWADTQYF. The CDR3 DNA reads as TGTGCCAGCATCCTCCCTCGCGGCAGGGGGTGGGCAGATACGCAGTATTTT. The full variable domain, rest sourced from reference TRBV7-9 and TRBJ2-3, is DTGVSQNPRHKITKRGQNVTFRCDPISEHNRLYWYRQTLGQGPEFLTYFQNEAQLEKSRLLSDRFSAERPKGSFSTLEIQRTEQGDSAMYLCASILPRGRGWADTQYFGPGTRLTVL.

V usage is TRBV20-1 and J usage is TRBJ1-1; D is unclear. The germline CDR1 and CDR2 sequences are DFQATT and SNEGSKA (reference sequence). This CDR3 spans 12 amino acids. The V gene lost 5 bases and the J gene lost 0 bases, with 7 bases spanning the gap. CDR3 coding DNA: TGCAGTGCTCTGGAGATGAACACTGAAGCTTTCTTT. As protein: CSALEMNTEAFF.

This clonotype was counted only a few times. The V and J genes are TRBV10-3 and TRBJ2-1, with D tentatively TRBD2 (5 bases). There are 11 residues in the CDR3. The germline V and J ends were trimmed by 9 bases and 3 bases, with 6 bases remaining between them. Germline V CDR1 and CDR2: ENHRY, SYGVKD. The CDR3 DNA reads as TGTGCCATAGGGAGCTACAATGAGCAGTTCTTC. Its translation: CAIGSYNEQFF.

This clonotype has only a few counts. The chain joins TRBV14 to TRBJ2-1; 7 nucleotides match TRBD2. There are 13 residues in the CDR3. Losses at the gene ends were 0 bases for V and 10 bases for J; bases not matched to a gene: 3. CDR1 is SGHDN and CDR2 is FVKESK in the germline V gene. The CDR3 is CASSQDLGGEQFF. The CDR3 bases are TGTGCCAGCAGCCAAGATCTGGGGGGGGAGCAGTTCTTC.

This clonotype has just a few counts. V and J are TRBV7-2 and TRBJ2-7; a weak D match, TRBD2 (5 bases). Germline V CDR1 and CDR2: SGHTA, FQGNSA. The length of the CDR3 is 12 residues. The germline V and J ends were trimmed by 0 bases and 6 bases, with 6 bases remaining between them. The CDR3 is CASSLARGEQYF. For the CDR3, the DNA is TGTGCCAGCAGCTTAGCACGGGGCGAGCAGTACTTC.

This clonotype turned up a few times. The gene calls are TRBV4-2 and TRBJ2-7; D gene ambiguous. From germline, CDR1 is LGHNA and CDR2 YNFKEQ. The CDR3 covers 14 residues. The V gene lost 1 base and the J gene lost 0 bases, with 7 bases spanning the gap. This CDR3 is CASSQGASSYEQYF. The CDR3, as DNA: TGTGCCAGCAGCCAAGGGGCCAGCTCCTACGAGCAGTACTTC.

Details on this clonotype: Its ends do not fully match the called genes, so a read error is possible. The V and J genes are TRBV5-5 and TRBJ1-5; TRBD1 might be the D (6 bases). There are 16 residues in the CDR3. Germline CDR1 is SGHKS and CDR2 is YYEKEE (reference sequence). The CDR3 region has the DNA TGTTCCAGCAGCGCGAGGGCAGGGGATAGCAATCAGCCCCAGCATTTT. It is translated as CSSSARAGDSNQPQHF.

This chain connects TRBV5-1 to TRBJ1-6, with a weak D call TRBD1 (6 bases). V gave up 3 bases and J gave up 8 bases, with 24 bases separating them. Germline assignment: CDR1 SGHRS and CDR2 YFSETQ. This CDR3 comprises 18 residues. This CDR3 reads CASSWDLTRQEPYSPLHF. CDR3 in DNA: TGCGCCAGCAGCTGGGACTTAACAAGACAGGAACCGTATTCACCCCTCCACTTT.

The sample holds a few counts of this clonotype. This chain links TRBV5-1 with TRBJ2-1, with D possibly being TRBD2 (6 bases). The germline CDR1 and CDR2 sequences are SGHRS and YFSETQ. Trimming stripped 4 bases from V and 6 bases from J, with 11 bases between. The CDR3 is made up of 13 amino acids. The DNA of the CDR3 is TGCGCCAGCAGCAACCGGGAGCTCAATGAGCAGTTCTTC. This codes for CASSNRELNEQFF.

This clonotype was counted many times. Relative to the germline gene, one junction end is altered; a read error may explain this. The chain couples TRBV12-3 or TRBV12-4 to TRBJ1-1; D unresolved. This CDR3 is 13 amino acids long. The CDR3 region has the DNA TGTGCCAGCAGCTTAGGAGGGAACACTGAAGCTTTCTTT. It is translated as CASSLGGNTEAFF.

This clonotype was seen a few times. The V and J genes are TRBV11-2 and TRBJ2-3, with no clear D. The CDR3 totals 15 residues. The V gene lost 5 bases and the J gene lost 6 bases, with 18 bases spanning the gap. Germline values: CDR1 SGHAT, CDR2 FQNNGV. DNA for the CDR3: TGTGCCAGCAGCCCTCGTGAAGATTTCATCGATACGCAGTATTTT. Amino acids: CASSPREDFIDTQYF.